This T cell receptor beta chain was sequenced during a study of T cell changes during pregnancy in multiple sclerosis. TCRdb keeps only in-frame clones here, not all; method: immunoSEQ multiplex PCR. There are 30,000 to 35,000 clones in the sample; around nine tenths occur only once, and over 5% lies in the top ten. The ends were cut back, 0 bases at V and 6 bases at J, with 11 bases in the middle. The CDR3 extends over 14 amino acids. CDR1 SGDLS and CDR2 YYNGEE come from the germline V gene. The TCR sequence derives from a female donor with multiple sclerosis, enrolled in a pregnancy study. This chain uses TRBV9 with TRBJ2-3, with D maybe TRBD2 (6 bases). The material was CD8+ T cells from peripheral blood mononuclear cells, obtained in the second trimester of pregnancy. The DNA of the CDR3 is TGTGCCAGCAGCGTAGACGGGAGTAGGGATACGCAGTATTTT. Translation gives CASSVDGSRDTQYF.